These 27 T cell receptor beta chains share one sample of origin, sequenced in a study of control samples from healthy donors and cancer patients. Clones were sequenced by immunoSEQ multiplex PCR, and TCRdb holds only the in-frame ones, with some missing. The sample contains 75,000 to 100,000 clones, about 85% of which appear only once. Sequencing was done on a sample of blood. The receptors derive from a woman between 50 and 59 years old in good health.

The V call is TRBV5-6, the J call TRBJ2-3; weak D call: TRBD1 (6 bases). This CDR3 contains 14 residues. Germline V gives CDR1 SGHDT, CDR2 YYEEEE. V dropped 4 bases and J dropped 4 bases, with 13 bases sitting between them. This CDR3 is CASSTDRFADTQYF. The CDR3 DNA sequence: TGTGCCAGCAGCACCGACAGGTTTGCAGATACGCAGTATTTT.

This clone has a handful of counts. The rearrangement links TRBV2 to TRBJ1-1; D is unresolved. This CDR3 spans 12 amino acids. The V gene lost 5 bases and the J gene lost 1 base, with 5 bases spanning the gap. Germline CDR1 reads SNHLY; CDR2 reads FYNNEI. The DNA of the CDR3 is TGTGCCAGCAGTCGATCGAACACTGAAGCTTTCTTT. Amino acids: CASSRSNTEAFF.

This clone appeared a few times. CDR3: CASSPPGQAEGYTF. The CDR3 region has the DNA TGTGCCAGCTCACCACCTGGACAGGCGGAGGGCTACACCTTC. The rearrangement uses TRBV18 and TRBJ1-2; 7 bases match TRBD1. The CDR3 sequence is 14 residues long. V was clipped by 0 bases and J by 8 bases; unmatched bases: 6. Germline CDR1 and CDR2: KGHSH and LQKENI.

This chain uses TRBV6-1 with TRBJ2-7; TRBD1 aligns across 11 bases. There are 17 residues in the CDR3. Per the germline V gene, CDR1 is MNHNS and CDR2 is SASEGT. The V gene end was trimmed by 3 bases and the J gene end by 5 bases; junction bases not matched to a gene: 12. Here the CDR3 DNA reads TGTGCCAGCAGTGATCCTTTGAGGGGACAGGGGGGGGACGAGCAGTACTTC. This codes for CASSDPLRGQGGDEQYF.

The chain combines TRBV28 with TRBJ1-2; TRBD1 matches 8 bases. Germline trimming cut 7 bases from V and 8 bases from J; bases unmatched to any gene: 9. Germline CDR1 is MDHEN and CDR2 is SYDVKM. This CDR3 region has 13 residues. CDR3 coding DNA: TGTGCCAGCATCACGGACAGGGTTAGGGGCTACACCTTC. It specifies CASITDRVRGYTF.

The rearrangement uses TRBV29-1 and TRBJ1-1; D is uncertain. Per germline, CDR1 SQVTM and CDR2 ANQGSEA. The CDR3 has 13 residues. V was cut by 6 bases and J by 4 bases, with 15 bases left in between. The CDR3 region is CSVVQWEGTEAFF. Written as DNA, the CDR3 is TGCAGCGTGGTCCAGTGGGAAGGCACTGAAGCTTTCTTT.

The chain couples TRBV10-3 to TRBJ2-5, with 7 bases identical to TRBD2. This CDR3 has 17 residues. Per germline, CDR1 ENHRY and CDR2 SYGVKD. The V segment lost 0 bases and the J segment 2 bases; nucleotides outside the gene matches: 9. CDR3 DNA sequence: TGTGCCATCAGTGAGTCGATCGGCGTGCGGGGGCAAGAGACCCAGTACTTC. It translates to CAISESIGVRGQETQYF.

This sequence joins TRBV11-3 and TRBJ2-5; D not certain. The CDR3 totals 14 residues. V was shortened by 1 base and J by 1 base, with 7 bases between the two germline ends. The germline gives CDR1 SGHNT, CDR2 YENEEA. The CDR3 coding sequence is TGTGCCAGCAGCTTAGTAGCCAGCCAAGAGACCCAGTACTTC. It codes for CASSLVASQETQYF.

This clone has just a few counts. The CDR3 spells CASSLEVIGSPLHF. The CDR3 DNA sequence: TGTGCCAGCAGCTTAGAGGTTATAGGTTCACCCCTCCACTTT. The chain uses TRBV7-2 and TRBJ1-6; D is unresolved. V was clipped by 1 base and J by 9 bases, with 10 bases between them. The CDR3 runs 14 residues. The germline CDR1 and CDR2 sequences are SGHTA and FQGNSA.

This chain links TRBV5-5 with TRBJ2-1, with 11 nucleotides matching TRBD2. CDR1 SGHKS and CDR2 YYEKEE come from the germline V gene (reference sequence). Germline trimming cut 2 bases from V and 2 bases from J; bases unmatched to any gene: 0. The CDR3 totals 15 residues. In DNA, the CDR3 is TGTGCCAGCAGCTTTAGCGGGGGGGCCTACAATGAGCAGTTCTTC. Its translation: CASSFSGGAYNEQFF.

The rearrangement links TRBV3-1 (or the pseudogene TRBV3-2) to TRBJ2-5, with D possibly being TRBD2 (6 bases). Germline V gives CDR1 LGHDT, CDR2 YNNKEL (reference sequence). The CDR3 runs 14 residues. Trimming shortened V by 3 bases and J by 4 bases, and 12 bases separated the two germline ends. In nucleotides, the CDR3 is TGTGCCAGCAGCCACGGCGCGGGGCGAGAGACCCAGTACTTC. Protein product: CASSHGAGRETQYF.

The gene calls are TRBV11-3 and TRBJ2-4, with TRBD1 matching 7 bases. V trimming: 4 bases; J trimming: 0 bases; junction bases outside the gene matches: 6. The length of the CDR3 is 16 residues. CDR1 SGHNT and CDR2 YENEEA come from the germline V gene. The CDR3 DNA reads TGTGCCAGCAGCTCCCGACAGGGTCTAGCCAAAAACATTCAGTACTTC. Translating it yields CASSSRQGLAKNIQYF.

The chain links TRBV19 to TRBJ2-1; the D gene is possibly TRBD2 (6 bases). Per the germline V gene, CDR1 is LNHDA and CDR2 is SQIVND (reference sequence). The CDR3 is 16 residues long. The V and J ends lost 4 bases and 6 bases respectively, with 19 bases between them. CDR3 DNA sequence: TGTGCCAGTAGTACCCTCGTGAGGGGAGGTGGCAATGAGCAGTTCTTC. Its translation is CASSTLVRGGGNEQFF.

The CDR3 loop is CASSLVFGSSYEQYF. In DNA form, the CDR3 reads TGTGCCAGCAGCTTAGTGTTCGGCAGCTCCTACGAGCAGTACTTC. V gene TRBV11-2 combines with J gene TRBJ2-7; the D is unclear. This CDR3 comprises 15 residues. Between the trimmed V and J ends, which lost 1 base and 0 bases, there was a span of 10 bases. Germline lookup yields CDR1 SGHAT and CDR2 FQNNGV. Complete variable domain (other parts from reference TRBV11-2 and TRBJ2-7): EAGVAQSPRYKIIEKRQSVAFWCNPISGHATLYWYQQILGQGPKLLIQFQNNGVVDDSQLPKDRFSAERLKGVDSTLKIQPAKLEDSAVYLCASSLVFGSSYEQYFGPGTRLTVT.

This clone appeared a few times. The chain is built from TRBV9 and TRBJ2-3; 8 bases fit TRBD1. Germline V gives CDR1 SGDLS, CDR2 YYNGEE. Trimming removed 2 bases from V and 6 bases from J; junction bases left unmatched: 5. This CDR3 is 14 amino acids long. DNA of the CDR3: TGTGCCAGCAGCGTTAAAGGGACAGGCGATACGCAGTATTTT. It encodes CASSVKGTGDTQYF. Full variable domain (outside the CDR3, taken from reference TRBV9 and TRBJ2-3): DSGVTQTPKHLITATGQRVTLRCSPRSGDLSVYWYQQSLDQGLQFLIQYYNGEERAKGNILERFSAQQFPDLHSELNLSSLELGDSALYFCASSVKGTGDTQYFGPGTRLTVL.

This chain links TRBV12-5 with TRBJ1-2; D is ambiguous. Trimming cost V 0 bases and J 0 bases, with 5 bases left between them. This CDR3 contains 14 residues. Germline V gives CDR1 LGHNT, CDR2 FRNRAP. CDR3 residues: CASGLVPSNYGYTF. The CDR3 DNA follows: TGTGCTAGTGGTTTGGTACCTTCTAACTATGGCTACACCTTC.

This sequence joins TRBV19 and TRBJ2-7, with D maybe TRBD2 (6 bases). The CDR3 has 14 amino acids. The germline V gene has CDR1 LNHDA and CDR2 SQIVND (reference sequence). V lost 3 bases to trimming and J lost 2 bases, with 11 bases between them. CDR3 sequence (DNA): TGTGCCAGTAGTATTCGGAGGGGTACCTACGAGCAGTACTTC. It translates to CASSIRRGTYEQYF.

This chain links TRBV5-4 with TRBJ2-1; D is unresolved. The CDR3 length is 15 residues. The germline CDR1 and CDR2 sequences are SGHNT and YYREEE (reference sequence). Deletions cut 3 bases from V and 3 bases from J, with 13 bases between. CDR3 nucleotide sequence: TGTGCCAGCAGCTCACGGTCCAAAGACTACAATGAGCAGTTCTTC. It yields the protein CASSSRSKDYNEQFF. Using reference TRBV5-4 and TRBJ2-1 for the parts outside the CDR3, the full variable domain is ETGVTQSPTHLIKTRGQQVTLRCSSQSGHNTVSWYQQALGQGPQFIFQYYREEENGRGNFPPRFSGLQFPNYSSELNVNALELDDSALYLCASSSRSKDYNEQFFGPGTRLTVL.

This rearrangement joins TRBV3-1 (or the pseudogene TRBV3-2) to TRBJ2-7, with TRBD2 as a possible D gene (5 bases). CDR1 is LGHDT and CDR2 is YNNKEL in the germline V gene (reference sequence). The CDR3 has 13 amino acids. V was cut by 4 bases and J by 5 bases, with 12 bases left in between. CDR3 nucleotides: TGTGCCAGCAGCCCGACTGGACTTAACGAGCAGTACTTC. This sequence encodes CASSPTGLNEQYF.

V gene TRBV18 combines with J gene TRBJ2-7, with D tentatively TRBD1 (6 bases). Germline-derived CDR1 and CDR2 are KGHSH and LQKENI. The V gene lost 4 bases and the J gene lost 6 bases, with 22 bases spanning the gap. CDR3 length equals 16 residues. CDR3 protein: CASSLSLTDSVLEQYF. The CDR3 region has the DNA TGTGCCAGCTCACTTTCCTTAACGGACAGTGTCCTCGAGCAGTACTTC.

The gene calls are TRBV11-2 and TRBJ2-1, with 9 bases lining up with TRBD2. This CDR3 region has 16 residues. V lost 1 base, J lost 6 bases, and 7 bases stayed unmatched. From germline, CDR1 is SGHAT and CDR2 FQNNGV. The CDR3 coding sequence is TGTGCCAGCAGCTTAGGGGCAGCGGGAGGTCTCAATGAGCAGTTCTTC. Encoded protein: CASSLGAAGGLNEQFF.

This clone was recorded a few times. This CDR3 is CASSLVQGSYNSPLHF. The DNA for the CDR3 is TGTGCCAGCAGTTTAGTCCAGGGCTCCTATAATTCACCCCTCCACTTT. The rearrangement links TRBV28 to TRBJ1-6, with D possibly matching TRBD1 (5 bases). With 2 bases removed from V and 0 bases from J, the gap between germline ends came to 8 bases. The CDR3 is 16 amino acids. Germline lookup yields CDR1 MDHEN and CDR2 SYDVKM.

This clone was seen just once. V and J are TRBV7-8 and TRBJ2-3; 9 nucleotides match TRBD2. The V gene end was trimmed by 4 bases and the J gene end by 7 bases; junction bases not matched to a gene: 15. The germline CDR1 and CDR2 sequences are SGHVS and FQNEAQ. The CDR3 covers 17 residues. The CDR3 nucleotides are TGTGCCAGCAGCTCGCACTACTTAGCGGGAGAGACGAATACGCAGTATTTT. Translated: CASSSHYLAGETNTQYF.

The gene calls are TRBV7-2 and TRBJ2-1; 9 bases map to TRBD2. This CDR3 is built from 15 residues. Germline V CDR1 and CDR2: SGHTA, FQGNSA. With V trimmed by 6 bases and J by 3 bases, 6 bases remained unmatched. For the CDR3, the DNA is TGTGCCAGCAGGATAGCGGGAGCGCTCTACAATGAGCAGTTCTTC. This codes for CASRIAGALYNEQFF.

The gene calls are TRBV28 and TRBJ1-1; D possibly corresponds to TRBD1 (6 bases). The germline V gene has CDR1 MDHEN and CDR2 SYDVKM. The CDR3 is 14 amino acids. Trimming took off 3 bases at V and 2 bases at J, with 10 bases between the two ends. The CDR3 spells CASSFGTPNTEAFF. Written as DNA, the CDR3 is TGTGCCAGCAGTTTCGGGACACCTAACACTGAAGCTTTCTTT.

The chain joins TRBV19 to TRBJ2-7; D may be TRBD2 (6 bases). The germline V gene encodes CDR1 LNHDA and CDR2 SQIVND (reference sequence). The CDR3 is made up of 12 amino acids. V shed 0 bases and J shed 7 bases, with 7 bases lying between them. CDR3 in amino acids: CASSIDRGEQYF. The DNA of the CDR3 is TGTGCCAGTAGTATAGATCGGGGGGAGCAGTACTTC.

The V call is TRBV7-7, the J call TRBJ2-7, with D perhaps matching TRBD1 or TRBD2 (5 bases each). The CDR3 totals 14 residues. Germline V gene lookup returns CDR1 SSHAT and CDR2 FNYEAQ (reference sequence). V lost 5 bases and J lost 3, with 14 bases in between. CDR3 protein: CASSPGRSGYEQYF. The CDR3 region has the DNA TGTGCCAGCAGCCCGGGACGGAGCGGCTACGAGCAGTACTTC.